These 21 T cell receptor beta chains came from one sample sequenced in a study of blood T cell repertoires in COVID-19. Generated by immunoSEQ multiplex PCR, the TCRdb table keeps only in-frame clones and is missing some. The sample lists 100,000 to 150,000 clones, more than 70% seen once, with roughly 4.9% in the top ten. The specimen sequenced was peripheral blood. Receptor source: a human donor in a cohort sampled during active COVID-19.

The chain employs TRBV7-2 and TRBJ2-3; 8 nucleotides line up with TRBD2. Germline V gives CDR1 SGHTA, CDR2 FQGNSA. The J segment lost 3 bases and the V segment lost 0 bases, leaving 5 bases of the junction unmatched. CDR3 size: 16 residues. CDR3 in amino acids: CASSLATSGRTDTQYF. The CDR3 bases are TGTGCCAGCAGCTTAGCTACTAGCGGTAGAACAGATACGCAGTATTTT.

The V and J genes are TRBV14 and TRBJ2-7; tentatively, D is TRBD1 (5 bases). CDR1 SGHDN and CDR2 FVKESK come from the germline V gene. The germline V and J ends were trimmed by 4 bases and 0 bases, with 16 bases remaining between them. The CDR3 is made up of 16 amino acids. CDR3 protein: CASSRLLLTDSYEQYF. CDR3 DNA sequence: TGTGCCAGCAGCCGACTTTTATTGACAGACTCCTACGAGCAGTACTTC. The variable domain in full, completed from reference TRBV14 and TRBJ2-7, reads EAGVTQFPSHSVIEKGQTVTLRCDPISGHDNLYWYRRVMGKEIKFLLHFVKESKQDESGMPNNRFLAERTGGTYSTLKVQPAELEDSGVYFCASSRLLLTDSYEQYFGPGTRLTVT.

The V call is TRBV4-1, the J call TRBJ2-2; 12 bases line up with TRBD1. The germline V gene encodes CDR1 MGHRA and CDR2 YSYEKL. V dropped 4 bases and J dropped 3; count of bases not matched to a gene: 9. The CDR3 loop spans 18 amino acids. The CDR3: CASSRGQGAQPHTGELFF. DNA of the CDR3: TGCGCCAGCAGCCGGGGACAGGGGGCCCAACCACACACCGGGGAGCTGTTTTTT.

The J gene is TRBJ2-3, the V gene TRBV7-9, with 10 bases lining up with TRBD2. The CDR3 covers 18 residues. Germline V gene sequence: CDR1 SEHNR, CDR2 FQNEAQ (reference sequence). V shed 5 bases, J shed 2 bases, and the junction held 13 bases outside the gene matches. This CDR3 is CASSPGLARDQTTDTQYF. The CDR3 DNA follows: TGTGCCAGCAGCCCGGGACTAGCGCGGGATCAAACCACAGATACGCAGTATTTT.

For the CDR3, the DNA is TGCGCCAGCAGCGTGGCAGGGGGTTACGAGCAGTACTTC. Its translation is CASSVAGGYEQYF. The rearrangement uses TRBV5-1 and TRBJ2-7; 7 bases fit TRBD1. V shed 4 bases, J shed 4 bases, and the junction held 5 bases outside the gene matches. CDR1 SGHRS and CDR2 YFSETQ come from the germline V gene. The CDR3 spans 13 residues.

The chain links TRBV6-5 to TRBJ1-5; 9 bases match TRBD1. From germline, CDR1 is MNHEY and CDR2 SVGAGI. V dropped 2 bases and J dropped 8; count of bases not matched to a gene: 4. The CDR3 is 14 amino acids. The DNA for the CDR3 is TGTGCCAGCAGTTACGACAGGGGGTCGGAGCCCCAGCATTTT. Residues: CASSYDRGSEPQHF.

This chain connects TRBV18 to TRBJ2-7; 11 positions agree with TRBD1. Looked up from germline, CDR1 is KGHSH and CDR2 is LQKENI. V shed 2 bases and J 6 bases; nucleotides not matched to a gene: 0. CDR3 length equals 13 residues. This chain's CDR3 is CASSPGQGAEQYF. The CDR3 bases are TGTGCCAGCTCACCAGGACAGGGGGCCGAGCAGTACTTC.

The V call is TRBV7-3, the J call TRBJ1-1; D may be TRBD1 (5 bases). Germline loops: CDR1 SGHTA, CDR2 FQGTGA. CDR3 length: 12 residues. V dropped 3 bases and J dropped 7 bases, with 9 bases sitting between them. The CDR3 loop is CASSFTGDEAFF. CDR3 coding DNA: TGTGCCAGCAGCTTTACGGGGGATGAAGCTTTCTTT.

The chain carries TRBV3-1 (or the pseudogene TRBV3-2) and TRBJ1-5; TRBD1 matches at 10 bases. This CDR3 is built from 16 residues. Germline CDR1 is LGHDT and CDR2 is YNNKEL (reference sequence). V lost 0 bases, J lost 4 bases, and 3 bases stayed unmatched. This CDR3 reads CASSQEGQGRNQPQHF. The DNA for the CDR3 is TGTGCCAGCAGCCAAGAGGGACAGGGGCGGAATCAGCCCCAGCATTTT.

The CDR3 region is CASSLTSTEQFF. In DNA form, the CDR3 reads TGTGCCAGCAGTTTGACTAGTACTGAGCAGTTCTTC. This rearrangement joins TRBV28 to TRBJ2-1, with D perhaps TRBD2 (6 bases). Germline lookup yields CDR1 MDHEN and CDR2 SYDVKM. V lost 3 bases, J lost 9 bases, and 9 bases lay in between. This CDR3 is 12 amino acids long.

The rearrangement joins TRBV28 to TRBJ2-7, with 8 bases aligning to TRBD1. This CDR3 spans 14 amino acids. The germline CDR1 and CDR2 sequences are MDHEN and SYDVKM. The V gene end was trimmed by 10 bases and the J gene end by 3 bases; junction bases not matched to a gene: 11. Written as DNA, the CDR3 is TGTGCCACCCACCGGACAGGGTCCAGCTACGAGCAGTACTTC. Its translation: CATHRTGSSYEQYF.

J is TRBJ2-3 and V is TRBV9, with 7 bases that match TRBD1. Germline V gene data show CDR1 as SGDLS and CDR2 as YYNGEE. This CDR3 has 14 amino acids. Losses at the gene ends were 4 bases for V and 6 bases for J; bases not matched to a gene: 8. Here the CDR3 DNA reads TGTGCCAGCAGCCCACGGACAGGATCCGATACGCAGTATTTT. It translates to CASSPRTGSDTQYF.

The genes are TRBV28 and TRBJ2-3; weak D call: TRBD2 (6 bases). V lost 6 bases and J 4 bases, leaving 14 bases between the germline ends. Germline CDR1 reads MDHEN; CDR2 reads SYDVKM. The CDR3 is 14 residues long. The CDR3 sequence is CASRSGGGADTQYF. The CDR3 DNA is TGTGCCAGCAGATCTGGAGGAGGGGCAGATACGCAGTATTTT. Variable domain in full (rest from reference TRBV28 and TRBJ2-3): DVKVTQSSRYLVKRTGEKVFLECVQDMDHENMFWYRQDPGLGLRLIYFSYDVKMKEKGDIPEGYSVSREKKERFSLILESASTNQTSMYLCASRSGGGADTQYFGPGTRLTVL.

This clone was detected once. The chain joins TRBV10-3 to TRBJ2-7, with D uncertain. CDR1 and CDR2 (germline): ENHRY, SYGVKD. Trimming removed 4 bases from V and 2 bases from J, with 9 bases in between. CDR3 length: 13 amino acids. The CDR3 is CAISGAATYEQYF. The CDR3 coding sequence is TGTGCCATCAGTGGCGCGGCCACCTACGAGCAGTACTTC.

The J gene is TRBJ2-7, the V gene TRBV10-3; 7 nucleotides align to TRBD1. CDR1 and CDR2 from the germline V gene are ENHRY and SYGVKD. V was pared by 2 bases and J by 4 bases, with 2 bases of the junction left unmatched. This CDR3 contains 13 residues. CDR3 protein: CAISEGQAYEQYF. The CDR3 DNA reads as TGTGCCATCAGTGAGGGACAGGCTTACGAGCAGTACTTC.

This clone has just one count. The chain recombines TRBV27 with TRBJ1-1; no clear D gene. CDR1 and CDR2 from the germline V gene are MNHEY and SMNVEV (reference sequence). The CDR3 extends over 18 amino acids. The V and J ends lost 0 bases and 0 bases respectively, with 17 bases between them. The CDR3 nucleotides are TGTGCCAGCAGTTTATCTGGCGGAGTCGACCTCATGAACACTGAAGCTTTCTTT. It yields the protein CASSLSGGVDLMNTEAFF.

The CDR3, as DNA: TGTGCCAGCAGGGGACCGGGACAGACCTACGAGCAGTACTTC. It yields the protein CASRGPGQTYEQYF. The chain carries TRBV6-5 and TRBJ2-7; 7 bases fit TRBD1. V lost 6 bases to trimming and J lost 2 bases; unmatched junction nucleotides: 7. There are 14 residues in the CDR3. From germline, CDR1 is MNHEY and CDR2 SVGAGI.

This rearrangement joins TRBV30 to TRBJ1-4; TRBD1 might be the D (5 bases). Trimming left V 2 bases short and J 8 bases short, with 18 bases between. This CDR3 has 15 residues. CDR1 is GTSNPN, CDR2 SVGIG, per germline (reference sequence). As DNA, the CDR3 is TGTGCCTGGAGTCCTCCGGGGGGGTTGGGGGAAAAACTGTTTTTT. Encoded protein: CAWSPPGGLGEKLFF. Together with reference TRBV30 and TRBJ1-4, the CDR3 gives the full variable domain: SQTIHQWPATLVQPVGSPLSLECTVEGTSNPNLYWYRQAAGRGLQLLFYSVGIGQISSEVPQNLSASRPQDRQFILSSKKLLLSDSGFYLCAWSPPGGLGEKLFFGSGTQLSVL.

This clone was seen only a few times. J is TRBJ2-1 and V is TRBV3-1 (or the pseudogene TRBV3-2), with D uncertain. Trimming shortened V by 0 bases and J by 14 bases, and 11 bases separated the two germline ends. CDR1 and CDR2 (germline): LGHDT, YNNKEL (reference sequence). The CDR3 loop spans 12 amino acids. The DNA for the CDR3 is TGTGCCAGCAGCCAAGAAGGAGTCGAGGAGTTCTTC. Translating it yields CASSQEGVEEFF.

The J gene is TRBJ2-5, the V gene TRBV5-1; 10 bases are a match to TRBD2. V shed 0 bases, J shed 5 bases, and the junction held 4 bases outside the gene matches. This CDR3 is 15 amino acids long. In germline, CDR1 is SGHRS, CDR2 YFSETQ. The CDR3 loop reads CASSLAGTSEETQYF. In DNA, the CDR3 is TGCGCCAGCAGCTTGGCCGGGACTAGCGAGGAGACCCAGTACTTC.

This sequence joins TRBV27 and TRBJ2-2; 12 nucleotides align to TRBD1. With V trimmed by 8 bases and J by 5 bases, 6 bases remained unmatched. Germline CDR1 MNHEY, CDR2 SMNVEV (reference sequence). CDR3 length: 15 amino acids. The CDR3: CASGTGGEITGELFF. The CDR3 coding sequence is TGTGCCAGCGGGACAGGGGGCGAAATAACCGGGGAGCTGTTTTTT.